Described below is a single T cell receptor (beta chain) sequence and its context. No antigen is known for it. One base away there is no much larger clone; base qualities are not given. Unmatched junction bases come to 12, with V trimmed by 11 bases and J by 7 bases. The germline V gene encodes CDR1 LNHDA and CDR2 SQIVND (reference sequence). Measured from the cysteine to the phenylalanine, the CDR3 is 14 residues long. The kept DNA is CDR3 alone, 42 bases in frame from the first base. The immunoSEQ hsTCRB v3.0 assay was used at survey level resolution to sequence the TRB variable region. The targeted TRB sequencing depth was roughly 40,000-55,000 T-cell genomes per sample. Pooled TRB libraries were sequenced on an Illumina MiSeq with a v3 150-cycle kit. The published analysis was carried out like this. Repertoire analysis was performed in R inside a reproducible Nextflow workflow that covered QC, data transformation and analysis. LymphoSeq2, an R package for exploring AIRR-Seq data, was used to implement custom analyses. A few samples yielding fewer than 5000 total TRB sequences were excluded, leaving 188 analyzed HIV repertoires. Among the approximately 180 HIV repertoires that were kept, approximately 61 were collected before ART initiation and some 130 were collected after ART initiation. Repertoires were downsampled to 5000 TRB nucleotide sequences, and summary statistics were averaged over 100 downsampling iterations. The analysis kept only TRB sequences whose CDR3 regions were at least seven amino acids long. Diversity was measured with a Shannon entropy-derived clonality score and the Gini coefficient. Repertoire networks linked the top 5000 CDR3 amino acid sequences whenever two sequences differed by an edit distance of one. Antigen specificity groups and MHC restriction were predicted for TRB CDR3 amino acid sequences with GLIPH2. CDR3 amino acid sequences were matched against VDJdb and McPAS-TCR to flag known CMV, EBV, HIV or tissue antigen associations. Pre-ART, post-ART and control groups were compared with Wilcoxon signed-rank tests and Holm-Bonferroni correction. TCRdb provides this immuneACCESS table in a form limited to in-frame rearrangements. Some clones are lacking; in checked studies, under half of them reflect an unresolved V gene, and why the rest are absent is not known. V and J calls and clone size come straight from that table; D and trimming were deduced from the DNA. Within this sample are approximately 15,000 clones, with around 80% of them counted one time only. Clones ranked in the top ten supply 7.5% to 9.5% of the sample.

This specimen belongs to a study of long-term antiretroviral therapy in people with HIV (dated by TCRdb to between 2021 and 2024). Concerning the study at large: The earliest samples were collected roughly a decade before the 2015 WHO recommendation for immediate ART, at a time when ART was usually postponed until CD4 counts fell. No cross-contamination during QIAcube processing turned up in test extractions that ran a monoclonal T-cell line alongside 33 polyclonal samples. Whether ART initiation and durable HIV suppression were associated with changes in peripheral blood TRB repertoire composition and diversity was tested in a retrospective serial study. Among the 30 or so participants with HIV, roughly eleven were female. A total of around 200 cryopreserved PBMC samples were contributed to the cohort by 30 adults with confirmed HIV infection, with samples collected serially over a mean of roughly six years (range 1-12). Here is what the overall study found, with its caveats: The samples span the years 2004 to 2017, and the ART regimens used at that time may not be as effective as current regimens. A significant increase in TRB diversity was found to be associated with ART initiation, although TRB diversity was observed to remain significantly below that of transplant donor controls even after long-term ART. CDR3 length ranges in HIV repertoires were narrower than in controls, and network structure suggested an antigen-experienced repertoire with only a slight naive shift after ART. Unsorted PBMC were profiled instead of sorted CD4+ and CD8+ T cells because pre-ART samples had limited cell numbers. The repertoire was dominated across all time points by expanded TRB clones identified before ART initiation, although this dominance was seen to fluctuate and to decrease in many PLHIV after ART. Inferences about post-ART repertoire changes are limited because no data were available on ART adherence, viral resistance or therapy changes. Since PBMC availability was limited, sequencing covered only the TCR beta chain, with no alpha chain pairing.

Inclusion was restricted to participants for whom at least one PBMC sample before ART initiation and at least two post-ART samples were available. Treatment was received in the United States of America by all participants with HIV. Before DNA extraction, cryopreserved samples of about 0.9-11 million PBMC were thawed and then washed. At the time of the earliest PBMC sample for each participant with HIV, ages ranged from about 20 to 55 years. PBMC samples were contributed by each participant from 1-4 timepoints before ART initiation and 2-8 timepoints after ART initiation, with a median of 7 samples. Serial HIV viral load, CD4+ T-cell count, ART history and demographic data were obtained for every participant. Using a Qiagen kit on a QIAcube, genomic DNA was extracted from unsorted PBMC, with samples processed in batches of 12.

The chain employs TRBV19 and TRBJ1-3, and 9 junction bases match TRBD1. The sample here was unsorted PBMCs, taken 0.1 years after starting antiretroviral therapy. This receptor was taken from a man younger than 35 with HIV. The CDR3 reads as follows: CAGSDRGFPNTIYF. The sequenced DNA: TGTGCCGGATCGGACAGGGGATTTCCGAACACCATATATTTT.